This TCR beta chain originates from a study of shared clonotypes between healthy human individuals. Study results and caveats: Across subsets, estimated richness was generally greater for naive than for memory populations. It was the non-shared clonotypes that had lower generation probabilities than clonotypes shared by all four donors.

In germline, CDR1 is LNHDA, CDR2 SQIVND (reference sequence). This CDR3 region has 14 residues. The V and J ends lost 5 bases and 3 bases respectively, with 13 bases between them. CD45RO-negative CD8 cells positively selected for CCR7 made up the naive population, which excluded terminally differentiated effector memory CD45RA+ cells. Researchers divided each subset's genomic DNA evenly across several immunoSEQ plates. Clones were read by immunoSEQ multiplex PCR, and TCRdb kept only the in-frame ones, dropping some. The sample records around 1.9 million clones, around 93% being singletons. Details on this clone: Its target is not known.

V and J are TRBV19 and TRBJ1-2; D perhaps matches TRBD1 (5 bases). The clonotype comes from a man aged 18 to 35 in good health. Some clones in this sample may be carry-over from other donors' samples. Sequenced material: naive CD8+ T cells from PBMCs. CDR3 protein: CASSPWAGDYGYTF. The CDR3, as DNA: TGTGCCAGTAGTCCCTGGGCGGGGGACTATGGCTACACCTTC.